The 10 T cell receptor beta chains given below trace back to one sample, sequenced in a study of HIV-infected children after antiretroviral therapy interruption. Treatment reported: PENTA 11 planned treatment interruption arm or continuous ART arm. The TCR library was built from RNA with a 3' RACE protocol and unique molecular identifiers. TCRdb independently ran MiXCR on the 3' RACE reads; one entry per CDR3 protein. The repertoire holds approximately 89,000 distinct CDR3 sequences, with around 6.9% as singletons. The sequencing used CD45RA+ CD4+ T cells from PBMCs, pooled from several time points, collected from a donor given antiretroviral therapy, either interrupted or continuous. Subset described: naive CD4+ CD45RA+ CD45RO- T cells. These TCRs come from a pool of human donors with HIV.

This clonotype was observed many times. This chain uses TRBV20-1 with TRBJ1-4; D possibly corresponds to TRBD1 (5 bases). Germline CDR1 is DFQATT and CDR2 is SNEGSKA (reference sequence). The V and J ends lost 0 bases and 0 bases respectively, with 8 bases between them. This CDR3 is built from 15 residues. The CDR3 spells CSARDPGPTNEKLFF. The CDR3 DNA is TGCAGTGCTAGAGATCCAGGGCCAACTAATGAAAAACTGTTTTTT.

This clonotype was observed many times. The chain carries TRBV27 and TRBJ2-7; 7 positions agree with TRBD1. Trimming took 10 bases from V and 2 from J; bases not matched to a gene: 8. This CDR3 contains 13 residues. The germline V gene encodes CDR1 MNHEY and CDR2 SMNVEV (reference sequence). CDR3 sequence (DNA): TGTGCCACCAGGGCCCAGGGGGCCTACGAGCAGTACTTC. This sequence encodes CATRAQGAYEQYF.

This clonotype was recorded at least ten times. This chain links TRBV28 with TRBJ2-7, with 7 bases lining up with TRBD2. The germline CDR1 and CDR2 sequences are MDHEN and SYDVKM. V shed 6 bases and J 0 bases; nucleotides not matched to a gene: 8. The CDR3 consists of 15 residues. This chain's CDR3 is CASSQTSGDSYEQYF. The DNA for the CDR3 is TGTGCCAGCAGCCAAACCAGCGGGGACTCCTACGAGCAGTACTTC.

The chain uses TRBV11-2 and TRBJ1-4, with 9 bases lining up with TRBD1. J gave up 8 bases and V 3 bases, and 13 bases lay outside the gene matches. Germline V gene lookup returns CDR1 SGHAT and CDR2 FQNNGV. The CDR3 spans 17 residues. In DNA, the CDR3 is TGTGCCAGCAGCTTTAGGGGGGGGGACAGGGCCGAAGAAAAACTGTTTTTT. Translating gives CASSFRGGDRAEEKLFF.

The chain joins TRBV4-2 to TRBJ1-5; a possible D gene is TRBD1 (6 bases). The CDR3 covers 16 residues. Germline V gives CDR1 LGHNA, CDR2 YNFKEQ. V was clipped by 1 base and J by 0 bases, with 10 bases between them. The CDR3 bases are TGTGCCAGCAGCCAAGGGACAGCAGTTAGCAATCAGCCCCAGCATTTT. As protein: CASSQGTAVSNQPQHF.

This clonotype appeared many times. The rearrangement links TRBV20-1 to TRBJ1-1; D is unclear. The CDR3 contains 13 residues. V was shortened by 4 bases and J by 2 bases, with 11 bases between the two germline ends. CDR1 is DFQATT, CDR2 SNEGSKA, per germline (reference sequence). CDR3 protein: CSAKGSLNTEAFF. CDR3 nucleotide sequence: TGCAGTGCTAAAGGGTCCTTAAACACTGAAGCTTTCTTT.

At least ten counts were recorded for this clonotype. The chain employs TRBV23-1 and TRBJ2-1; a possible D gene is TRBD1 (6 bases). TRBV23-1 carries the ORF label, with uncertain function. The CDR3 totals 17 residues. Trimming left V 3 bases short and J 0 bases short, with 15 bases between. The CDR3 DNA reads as TGCGCCAGCAGTCATAACAGGGTCCCCTACTCCTACAATGAGCAGTTCTTC. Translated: CASSHNRVPYSYNEQFF.

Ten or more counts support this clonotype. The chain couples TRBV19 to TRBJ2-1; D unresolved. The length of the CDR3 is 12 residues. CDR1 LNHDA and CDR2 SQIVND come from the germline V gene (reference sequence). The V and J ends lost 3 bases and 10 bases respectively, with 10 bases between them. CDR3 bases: TGTGCCAGTAGTATTTTCCTGGGGGAGCAGTTCTTC. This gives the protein CASSIFLGEQFF.

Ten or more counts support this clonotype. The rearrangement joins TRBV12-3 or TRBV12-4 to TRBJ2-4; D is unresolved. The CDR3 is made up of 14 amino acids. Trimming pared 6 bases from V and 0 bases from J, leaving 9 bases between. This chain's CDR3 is CASRPGIAKNIQYF. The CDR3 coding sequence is TGTGCCAGCAGACCCGGAATAGCCAAAAACATTCAGTACTTC.

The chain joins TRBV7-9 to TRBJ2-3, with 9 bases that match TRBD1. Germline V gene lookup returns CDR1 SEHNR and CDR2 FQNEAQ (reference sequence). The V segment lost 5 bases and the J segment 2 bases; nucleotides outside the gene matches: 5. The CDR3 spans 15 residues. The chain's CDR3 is CASSDRTGVTDTQYF. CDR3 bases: TGTGCCAGCAGCGACCGGACAGGGGTCACAGATACGCAGTATTTT.